This entry lists 20 T cell receptor beta chains sequenced from one sample in a study of blood T cell repertoires in COVID-19. Sequencing was performed with immunoSEQ multiplex PCR; in TCRdb, only in-frame clones are kept and a portion is missing. The data show 100,000 or so clones, with roughly 87% seen just once and more than 15% held by the top ten. The material sequenced was peripheral blood. Receptor source: an elderly man with acute or convalescent COVID-19.

The genes are TRBV7-2 and TRBJ2-7; tentative D call: TRBD2 (5 bases). The CDR3 has 13 residues. V lost 8 bases, J lost 1 base, and 12 bases lay in between. Germline lookup yields CDR1 SGHTA and CDR2 FQGNSA. CDR3 sequence (DNA): TGTGCCAGCGAACGGGGAATTTCCTACGAGCAGTACTTC. This gives the protein CASERGISYEQYF.

The V and J genes are TRBV2 and TRBJ2-5; 11 positions match TRBD1. The V gene end was trimmed by 4 bases and the J gene end by 4 bases; junction bases not matched to a gene: 8. From germline, CDR1 is SNHLY and CDR2 FYNNEI. The CDR3 is 16 residues long. The CDR3 DNA reads as TGTGCCAGCAGTGCACTTCCGGGGACAGGGGGAGAGACCCAGTACTTC. Translating gives CASSALPGTGGETQYF.

This sequence joins TRBV2 and TRBJ2-1; 8 bases agree with TRBD2. The CDR3 is 15 residues long. Germline V gene data show CDR1 as SNHLY and CDR2 as FYNNEI. With V trimmed by 6 bases and J by 7 bases, 11 bases remained unmatched. Written as DNA, the CDR3 is TGTGCCAGCAGCCCCGGGACTAGTAAATATAATGAGCAGTTCTTC. It translates to CASSPGTSKYNEQFF.

A few counts support this clone. V is TRBV2 and J is TRBJ1-1, with a tentative D call TRBD1 (6 bases). From germline, CDR1 is SNHLY and CDR2 FYNNEI. V lost 9 bases, J lost 5 bases, and 19 bases lay in between. The CDR3 length is 14 residues. The CDR3 is CARTHSQGWTEAFF. CDR3 coding DNA: TGTGCCAGAACCCACTCGCAGGGGTGGACTGAAGCTTTCTTT.

V gene TRBV3-1 (or the pseudogene TRBV3-2) combines with J gene TRBJ2-3; a possible D gene is TRBD1 (6 bases). The CDR3 runs to 14 residues. From germline, CDR1 is LGHDT and CDR2 YNNKEL (reference sequence). Trimming removed 0 bases from V and 7 bases from J, with 11 bases in between. Here the CDR3 DNA reads TGTGCCAGCAGCCAAGATATGGGACAAAATACGCAGTATTTT. Encoded protein: CASSQDMGQNTQYF.

The V and J genes are TRBV4-3 and TRBJ1-5; 9 positions agree with TRBD1. The CDR3 is 15 amino acids. Germline CDR1 is LGHNA and CDR2 is YSLEER. The V gene end was trimmed by 1 base and the J gene end by 8 bases; junction bases not matched to a gene: 6. The CDR3 here is CASSQGTGAREPQHF. The CDR3 DNA is TGCGCCAGCAGCCAAGGGACAGGGGCCCGGGAGCCCCAGCATTTT.

This chain uses TRBV20-1 with TRBJ2-7, with a tentative D call TRBD2 (5 bases). With 3 bases removed from V and 5 bases from J, the gap between germline ends came to 8 bases. Germline lookup yields CDR1 DFQATT and CDR2 SNEGSKA (reference sequence). The CDR3 contains 11 residues. The CDR3 is CSASIGNEQYF. The DNA of the CDR3 is TGCAGTGCTAGTATCGGGAACGAGCAGTACTTC.

The V call is TRBV3-1 (or the pseudogene TRBV3-2), the J call TRBJ2-5; TRBD2 matches 7 bases. The CDR3 is made up of 14 amino acids. CDR1 and CDR2 (germline): LGHDT, YNNKEL (reference sequence). The V segment lost 4 bases and the J segment 2 bases; nucleotides outside the gene matches: 4. CDR3 loop: CASSPGTKQETQYF. Written as DNA, the CDR3 is TGTGCCAGCAGCCCCGGGACTAAACAAGAGACCCAGTACTTC.

The chain combines TRBV27 with TRBJ2-5, with 11 bases lining up with TRBD2. The junction had 4 bases not matched to a gene; V was cut back by 2 bases and J by 2 bases. The germline gives CDR1 MNHEY, CDR2 SMNVEV (reference sequence). The CDR3 length is 16 residues. The CDR3 region is CASSLVRLAGQETQYF. The CDR3 region has the DNA TGTGCCAGCAGTTTAGTAAGACTAGCGGGGCAAGAGACCCAGTACTTC.

This sequence joins TRBV9 and TRBJ2-2; TRBD1 matches 9 bases. Germline CDR1 and CDR2: SGDLS and YYNGEE. The V gene end was trimmed by 4 bases and the J gene end by 7 bases; junction bases not matched to a gene: 5. The CDR3 contains 14 residues. CDR3 loop: CASSPRQGVGELFF. CDR3 coding DNA: TGTGCCAGCAGCCCAAGACAGGGGGTCGGGGAGCTGTTTTTT.

V and J are TRBV19 and TRBJ2-1; 10 bases are shared with TRBD2. This CDR3 has 16 amino acids. V was clipped by 5 bases and J by 5 bases; unmatched bases: 9. Per the germline V gene, CDR1 is LNHDA and CDR2 is SQIVND (reference sequence). CDR3 sequence reads: CASSRLAGQGDNEQFF. The CDR3 coding sequence is TGTGCCAGTAGTCGACTAGCGGGTCAGGGGGACAATGAGCAGTTCTTC.

The table lists this clone with a few counts. V is TRBV18 and J is TRBJ1-5; tentatively, D is TRBD1 (5 bases). The CDR3 is 14 residues long. With 2 bases removed from V and 7 bases from J, the gap between germline ends came to 12 bases. Germline V gene sequence: CDR1 KGHSH, CDR2 LQKENI. The CDR3 DNA is TGTGCCAGCTCACCATCCGGTGGGGCACAGCCCCAGCATTTT. It is translated as CASSPSGGAQPQHF.

CDR3 in DNA: TGTGCCAGCAGCTCTAGGGGACGGGAGAGCTCCTACGAGCAGTACTTC. Translating it yields CASSSRGRESSYEQYF. The chain combines TRBV11-2 with TRBJ2-7, with D perhaps matching TRBD2 (6 bases). V lost 4 bases, J lost 0 bases, and 16 bases lay in between. Germline CDR1 reads SGHAT; CDR2 reads FQNNGV. CDR3 length equals 16 residues. The full variable domain, its missing parts supplied by reference TRBV11-2 and TRBJ2-7, is EAGVAQSPRYKIIEKRQSVAFWCNPISGHATLYWYQQILGQGPKLLIQFQNNGVVDDSQLPKDRFSAERLKGVDSTLKIQPAKLEDSAVYLCASSSRGRESSYEQYFGPGTRLTVT.

V usage is TRBV7-2 and J usage is TRBJ2-1; weak D call: TRBD2 (6 bases). The germline gives CDR1 SGHTA, CDR2 FQGNSA. The CDR3 length is 16 residues. V lost 2 bases, J lost 0 bases, and 11 bases lay in between. The CDR3 DNA is TGTGCCAGCAGCTTAATGCTTAGCGGCTCCTACAATGAGCAGTTCTTC. This encodes CASSLMLSGSYNEQFF.

This chain joins TRBV7-2 and TRBJ2-7; D unresolved. There are 12 residues in the CDR3. Trimming left V 5 bases short and J 3 bases short, with 8 bases between. The germline CDR1 and CDR2 sequences are SGHTA and FQGNSA. The CDR3 DNA reads TGTGCCAGCAGCCCCGAGGTCTACGAGCAGTACTTC. Encoded protein: CASSPEVYEQYF. Variable domain in full (rest from reference TRBV7-2 and TRBJ2-7): GAGVSQSPSNKVTEKGKDVELRCDPISGHTALYWYRQSLGQGLEFLIYFQGNSAPDKSGLPSDRFSAERTGGSVSTLTIQRTQQEDSAVYLCASSPEVYEQYFGPGTRLTVT.

The rearrangement uses TRBV7-2 and TRBJ2-7, with D perhaps matching TRBD2 (7 bases). Trimming left V 5 bases short and J 5 bases short, with 22 bases between. CDR3 length: 16 amino acids. From germline, CDR1 is SGHTA and CDR2 FQGNSA. In DNA form, the CDR3 reads TGTGCCAGCAGCCCACCGTCCGGGGGGCTAGCGCACGAGCAGTACTTC. The encoded protein is CASSPPSGGLAHEQYF.

This chain links TRBV27 with TRBJ2-2; tentatively, D is TRBD1 (5 bases). Trimming removed 5 bases at V and 3 bases at J, with 13 bases between. Looked up from germline, CDR1 is MNHEY and CDR2 is SMNVEV (reference sequence). This CDR3 contains 15 residues. CDR3 in amino acids: CASSQTGSDTGELFF. In DNA form, the CDR3 reads TGTGCCAGCAGTCAAACAGGTTCGGACACCGGGGAGCTGTTTTTT.

This rearrangement joins TRBV6-5 to TRBJ1-5; D might be TRBD1 (6 bases). Between the trimmed V and J ends, which lost 4 bases and 2 bases, there was a span of 6 bases. The CDR3 extends over 13 amino acids. CDR1 and CDR2 from the germline V gene are MNHEY and SVGAGI. The CDR3 sequence: CASSWTGNQPQHF. The DNA of the CDR3 is TGTGCCAGCAGTTGGACAGGCAATCAGCCCCAGCATTTT.

The rearrangement links TRBV7-2 to TRBJ2-7; maybe TRBD1 (6 bases). Looked up from germline, CDR1 is SGHTA and CDR2 is FQGNSA. The CDR3 has 14 amino acids. Trimming took 2 bases from V and 6 from J, leaving 14 bases between them. CDR3: CASSLKQGPGEQYF. CDR3 nucleotide sequence: TGTGCCAGCAGCTTAAAGCAGGGGCCTGGCGAGCAGTACTTC.

The genes are TRBV4-3 and TRBJ2-3; 7 bases line up with TRBD1. Trimming removed 0 bases from V and 8 bases from J; junction bases left unmatched: 5. In germline, CDR1 is LGHNA, CDR2 YSLEER. The CDR3 runs 14 residues. CDR3 DNA sequence: TGCGCCAGCAGCCAAGATTGGGGACAGAGTACGCAGTATTTT. It specifies CASSQDWGQSTQYF.